This T cell receptor (beta chain) is drawn from a study of T cell changes during pregnancy in multiple sclerosis. This CDR3 has 16 amino acids. Germline trimming cut 4 bases from V and 6 bases from J; bases unmatched to any gene: 6. Looked up from germline, CDR1 is MNHNS and CDR2 is SASEGT. Profiled with immunoSEQ multiplex PCR; TCRdb holds only in-frame clones, not every one. The sample shows 40,000 to 50,000 clones, 94% of them seen only once. This TCR was recovered from a female donor with multiple sclerosis, enrolled in a pregnancy study. The specimen comprised CD4+ T cells from peripheral blood mononuclear cells, sampled in the third trimester of pregnancy. The chain combines TRBV6-1 with TRBJ2-2; TRBD2 aligns across 12 bases. CDR3 in DNA: TGTGCCAGCAGTGTGCGACTAGCGGGAGCGGCCGGGGAGCTGTTTTTT. Encoded protein: CASSVRLAGAAGELFF.